This is a list of T cell receptor beta chains from one sample in a study of T cells in localized non-small cell lung cancer. Generated by immunoSEQ multiplex PCR, the TCRdb table keeps only in-frame clones and is missing some. Among about 72,000 clones, 70% to 90% were seen once, and the ten largest hold 13%. This material consisted of peripheral blood, taken before any cancer treatment. These TCRs come from a female donor at least 60 years old with stage I lung adenocarcinoma. Each CDR3 is given with its conserved first and last residue. The D gene is left open where the match is weak. Clone size is stated in some rows and not others, as once, few, many or a class when expanded.

>TRBV5-5|.|13|.|TRBJ2-5
TGTGCCAGCAGCCTCCAGGAGCAAGAGACCCAGTACTTC
CASSLQEQETQYF
>TRBV4-2|.|17|.|TRBJ1-4
TGTGCCAGCAGCCAAGTCCGTTCTGGTAGGACTAATGAAAAACTGTTTTTT
CASSQVRSGRTNEKLFF
>TRBV6-1|.|15|.|TRBJ2-1
TGTGCCAGCAGTGTCGTAGGTGGCTCCTACAATGAGCAGTTCTTC
CASSVVGGSYNEQFF
>TRBV6-5|.|16|TRBD1|TRBJ1-6
TGTGCCAGCAGTTACTCAATAGTGACAGGGGGGTCACCCCTCCACTTT
CASSYSIVTGGSPLHF
>TRBV18|.|13|.|TRBJ1-5
TGTGCCAGCTCAAGGGAGGAAAATCAGCCCCAGCATTTT
CASSREENQPQHF
>TRBV30|.|13|.|TRBJ2-2
TGTGCCTGGAATCCAGGGAGGACCGGGGAGCTGTTTTTT
CAWNPGRTGELFF
>TRBV6-1|.|15|.|TRBJ2-3
TGTGCCAGCAGTGAACGGAACCCGTTCACAGATACGCAGTATTTT
CASSERNPFTDTQYF
>TRBV11-3|once|15|.|TRBJ1-2
TGTGCCAGCAGCCCCCGAACAGGGACCCGCTATGGCTACACCTTC
CASSPRTGTRYGYTF
>TRBV6-5|once|15|.|TRBJ2-3
TGTGCCAGCAGTTACTCTGAATCTGTAACAGATACGCAGTATTTT
CASSYSESVTDTQYF
>TRBV5-1|.|15|TRBD1|TRBJ2-5
TGCGCCAGCAGCTTGCTCGGGACAGTGACAGTACCCCAGTACTTC
CASSLLGTVTVPQYF
>TRBV11-2|once|13|.|TRBJ2-2
TGTGCCAGCAGCTTAGTTACCACCGGGGAGCTGTTTTTT
CASSLVTTGELFF
>TRBV6-1|.|16|.|TRBJ1-3
TGTGCCAGCAGTGAAATGGAGTATTCTGCTGGAAACACCATATATTTT
CASSEMEYSAGNTIYF
>TRBV6-6|once|12|.|TRBJ2-7
TGTGCCAGCAGAGGACAGTCCAACGAGCAGTACTTC
CASRGQSNEQYF
>TRBV5-1|.|12|.|TRBJ2-3
TGCGCCAGCAGCTTCGGTACAGATACGCAGTATTTT
CASSFGTDTQYF
>TRBV7-9|few|13|.|TRBJ1-1
TGTGCCAGCAGCTTAGCCGGGAACACTGAAGCTTTCTTT
CASSLAGNTEAFF
>TRBV6-1|.|15|TRBD1|TRBJ1-2
TGTGCCAGCAGTGAAGAAGGGACAGGGTTTTATGGCTACACCTTC
CASSEEGTGFYGYTF
>TRBV7-2|.|14|.|TRBJ2-1
TGTGCCAGCAGAAGACAGGCCTCCTACAATGAGCAGTTCTTC
CASRRQASYNEQFF
>TRBV6-5|.|15|TRBD1|TRBJ2-7
TGTGCCAGCAGGGCGAACTTGGACAGGGCATACGAGCAGTACTTC
CASRANLDRAYEQYF
>TRBV5-1|.|14|TRBD1|TRBJ2-1
TGCGCCAGCAGCTTGGAGACAGGGGGCCGTGAGCAGTTCTTC
CASSLETGGREQFF
>TRBV5-6|.|15|.|TRBJ2-5
TGTGCCAGCCTCTCTGGGGTGAAGGGTACAGAGACCCAGTACTTC
CASLSGVKGTETQYF
>TRBV14|once|16|TRBD2|TRBJ2-7
TGTGCCAGCAGTAAGGCTAGCGGCACGAGCTCCTACGAGCAGTACTTC
CASSKASGTSSYEQYF
>TRBV27|.|14|TRBD1|TRBJ2-7
TGTGCCAGCAGTTACGGACAGGGGGTTTACGAGCAGTACTTC
CASSYGQGVYEQYF
>TRBV2|.|13|.|TRBJ1-4
TGTGCCAGCACGGACACCATTAATGAAAAACTGTTTTTT
CASTDTINEKLFF
>TRBV2|.|15|TRBD1|TRBJ2-5
TGTGCCAGCAGCGACAGGACAGGGAAGGGAGAGACCCAGTACTTC
CASSDRTGKGETQYF
>TRBV12-5|.|14|.|TRBJ2-1
TGTGCTAGTGGTTTGGTAGGTTCGGTCAATGAGCAGTTCTTC
CASGLVGSVNEQFF
>TRBV10-2|.|13|.|TRBJ1-1
TGCGCCAGCACCCGGACAGCGAACACTGAAGCTTTCTTT
CASTRTANTEAFF
>TRBV6-5|once|14|.|TRBJ1-2
TGTGCCAGCAGTTCCGGGGATGCAAGCTATGGCTACACCTTC
CASSSGDASYGYTF
>TRBV6-1|.|15|TRBD1|TRBJ2-2
TGTGCCAGCAGTATACAGACAGGGTTCGCCGGGGAGCTGTTTTTT
CASSIQTGFAGELFF
>TRBV9|.|15|.|TRBJ2-5
TGTGCCAGCAGCCCCCTTGGGACCACACAAGAGACCCAGTACTTC
CASSPLGTTQETQYF
>TRBV5-1|.|15|TRBD1|TRBJ1-3
TGCGCCAGCAGCCCAGGACAGGGTGATGGAAACACCATATATTTT
CASSPGQGDGNTIYF
>TRBV5-4|once|14|.|TRBJ2-5
TGTGCCAGCAGCTCCGACAGTCACCAAGAGACCCAGTACTTC
CASSSDSHQETQYF
>TRBV5-4|.|15|.|TRBJ2-6
TGTGCCAGCAGCGCCGCGTACTCTGGGGCCAACGTCCTGACTTTC
CASSAAYSGANVLTF
>TRBV2|.|14|TRBD1|TRBJ1-2
TGTGCCAGCAGGGGGAGGACAGGGGATGATGGCTACACCTTC
CASRGRTGDDGYTF
>TRBV30|.|14|.|TRBJ2-3
TGTGCCTGGACGGCGGGACGAATAACAGATACGCAGTATTTT
CAWTAGRITDTQYF
>TRBV6-1|.|13|TRBD1|TRBJ1-4
TGTGCCAGCAGGGGACAGACCAATGAAAAACTGTTTTTT
CASRGQTNEKLFF
>TRBV6-1|once|17|TRBD2|TRBJ2-1
TGTGCCAGCAGTGAAAAAGTGGCTAGCGGGAGAAGGGGTGAGCAGTTCTTC
CASSEKVASGRRGEQFF
>TRBV15|.|19|.|TRBJ1-6
TGTGCCACCAGCAGAGAAGGGTTGAAGACGGGATCCTATAATTCACCCCTCCACTTT
CATSREGLKTGSYNSPLHF
>TRBV5-1|.|14|.|TRBJ2-3
TGCGCCAGCAGCTTGGGGTGGAGCACAGATACGCAGTATTTT
CASSLGWSTDTQYF
>TRBV27|once|15|.|TRBJ1-1
TGTGCCAGCAGTTTTCCGGGTCGCGGGGGTACTGAAGCTTTCTTT
CASSFPGRGGTEAFF
>TRBV6-7|.|16|.|TRBJ1-1
TGTGCCAGCAGTTACAGGACTGGCTCAGGAGAGACTGAAGCTTTCTTT
CASSYRTGSGETEAFF
>TRBV27|.|15|TRBD1|TRBJ2-1
TGTGCCAGCACTCGCGGACAGGGGGCTTACAATGAGCAGTTCTTC
CASTRGQGAYNEQFF
>TRBV2|.|13|.|TRBJ2-5
TGTGCCAGCAGCGGGGACCAGCGGGAGACCCAGTACTTC
CASSGDQRETQYF
>TRBV7-3|few|15|.|TRBJ1-3
TGTGCCAGCAGCTTAGGCGGCAACTCTGGAAACACCATATATTTT
CASSLGGNSGNTIYF
>TRBV6-6|.|16|TRBD2|TRBJ2-3
TGTGCCAGCAGTTACCCAAAGGGAGGGGGCACAGATACGCAGTATTTT
CASSYPKGGGTDTQYF
>TRBV28|.|13|.|TRBJ2-7
TGTGCCAGCAGTTTAAGTCGGGGCGACGAGCAGTACTTC
CASSLSRGDEQYF
>TRBV2|.|13|.|TRBJ2-2
TGTGCCAGCAACCGGGCGAACACCGGGGAGCTGTTTTTT
CASNRANTGELFF
>TRBV21-1|.|12|.|TRBJ1-2
TGTGCCAGATTACAATCGGGCTATGGCTACACCTTC
CARLQSGYGYTF
>TRBV7-2|.|14|.|TRBJ1-2
TGTGCCAGCAGCTCCAACACACCTAACTATGGCTACACCTTC
CASSSNTPNYGYTF
>TRBV2|.|14|.|TRBJ2-3
TGTGCCAGCACCGGGACAAGGAGCACAGATACGCAGTATTTT
CASTGTRSTDTQYF
>TRBV6-6|.|13|TRBD2|TRBJ2-1
TGTGCCAGCGGGGGGGGTAGCGTCAATGAGCAGTTCTTC
CASGGGSVNEQFF
>TRBV19|.|13|TRBD1|TRBJ2-7
TGTGCCAGTAGTACGGGACAGGGCTACGAGCAGTACTTC
CASSTGQGYEQYF